Here is one T cell receptor (beta chain) with its context. Its antigen is as yet unknown. This may be a read error, as it is one base from a much larger clone. Multiplex PCR amplified TCR beta CDR3 with 32 V and 13 J primers. TCRdb reprocessed the multiplex PCR reads via MiXCR and lists one record per CDR3 protein. In the table there are about 22,000 distinct CDR3 sequences, approximately 30% of which are singletons. Bulk tumor genomic DNA constituted the template, at approximately 600 ng per sample. Several biopsies per primary tumor were taken during surgery, spaced as far apart as possible. With untreated, newly diagnosed non-small cell lung cancer, the patients went on to undergo curative surgery. Germline V gives CDR1 KGHDR, CDR2 SFDVKD. The CDR3 consists of 18 residues. Trimming removed 4 bases at V and 3 bases at J, with 20 bases between. The entry originates in a study of immune heterogeneity within non-small cell lung tumors.

Whole-study findings and limits: Identical dominant CDR3 beta clonotypes recurred among a patient's tumor sites, alongside site-unique high-frequency clones.

Sequencing was done on a sample of lung tumor tissue. This sequence joins TRBV24-1 and TRBJ2-2; perhaps TRBD2 as D (6 bases). The receptor comes from a man in his forties or fifties with non-small cell lung cancer. CDR3 nucleotides: TGTGCCACCAGTGACCCCCCCCCGACTAGAGCCTACACCGGGGAGCTGTTTTTT. This gives the protein CATSDPPPTRAYTGELFF.